This entry is about one T cell receptor (beta chain). The CDR3 loop spans 14 amino acids. Between the trimmed V and J ends, which lost 7 bases and 1 base, there was a span of 12 bases. Germline lookup yields CDR1 SGHTA and CDR2 FQGNSA. The data were taken from a study of blood T cell repertoires in COVID-19. The table came from immunoSEQ multiplex PCR; TCRdb's copy has only in-frame clones and leaves some out. The sample holds tens of thousands of clones, more than 60% seen once. Sequencing was done on a sample of peripheral blood. This TCR was recovered from a woman older than 75 with active or convalescent COVID-19. This sequence joins TRBV7-2 and TRBJ2-3, with a tentative D call TRBD2 (7 bases). The CDR3 loop is CASTWGGRTDTQYF. In DNA, the CDR3 is TGTGCCAGCACCTGGGGGGGCCGCACAGATACGCAGTATTTT.